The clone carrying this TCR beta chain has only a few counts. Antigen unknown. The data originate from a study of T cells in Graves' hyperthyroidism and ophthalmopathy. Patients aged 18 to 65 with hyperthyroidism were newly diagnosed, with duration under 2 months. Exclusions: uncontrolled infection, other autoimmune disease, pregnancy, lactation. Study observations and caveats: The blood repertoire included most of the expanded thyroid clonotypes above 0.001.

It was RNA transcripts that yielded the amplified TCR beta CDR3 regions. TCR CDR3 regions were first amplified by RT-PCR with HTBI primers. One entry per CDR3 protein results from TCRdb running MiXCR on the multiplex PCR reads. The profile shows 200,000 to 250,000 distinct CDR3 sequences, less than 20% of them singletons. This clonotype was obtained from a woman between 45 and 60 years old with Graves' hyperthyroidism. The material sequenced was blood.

CDR3 DNA: TGTGCCAGCAGTTGGCAGGGGTTCGGTCAGCCCCAGCATTTT. Translating it yields CASSWQGFGQPQHF. The V and J genes are TRBV27 and TRBJ1-5, with D perhaps TRBD1 (6 bases). V lost 4 bases to trimming and J lost 6 bases, with 13 bases between them. The CDR3 loop spans 14 amino acids. Germline V lookup: CDR1 MNHEY, CDR2 SMNVEV (reference sequence).